Given below is one T cell receptor (beta chain) in context. The antigen remains unidentified. The conserved phenylalanine or tryptophan normally closing the CDR3 is absent here, so this likely arose from a read error. The DNA is omitted, as the CDR3 cannot be located on it reliably, and the CDR3 follows TCRdb's listing. The sample is drawn from a study of beta chain features in type 1 diabetes. Study-level information: No patient-donor differences in age, gender, total cells or subset yield.

The study's findings and limits: TCRB CDR3s were moderately but significantly shorter in Type 1 diabetes patients in all four CD4+ subsets.

Counting both end residues, the CDR3 totals 12 amino acids. Per the germline V gene, CDR1 is LNHNV and CDR2 is YYDKDF (reference sequence). Expressed TCRB transcripts got sequenced, as all isolated RNA was reverse transcribed. Samples of naive, central memory and regulatory T cells yielded a mean of about 3.6 million reads. Profiling relied on immunoSEQ multiplex PCR, and the TCRdb table lists in-frame clones only, not all of them. This table has 630,000 or so clones, 11% to 15% appearing once. This chain links TRBV15 with TRBJ2-3. Sequenced: naive CD4+ T cells from blood. The receptor was isolated from a man aged 18 to 30 with type 1 diabetes. The CDR3 reads CATSSYMGGLDD.